Listed below are T cell receptor beta chains from one sample, sequenced in a study of CXCR3-negative and CXCR3-positive naive CD8 T cells. TCRdb re-called the 5' RACE reads and gives one entry per CDR3 protein, without DNA. This table lists just under 90,000 distinct CDR3 sequences. The sequencing sample was made of naive CXCR3+ CD8+ T cells from blood. Every receptor here comes from a human donor in good health. Some clones in this sample may be carry-over from other donors' samples. Both conserved end residues are part of each CDR3.

v_call	j_call	cdr3_aa
TRBV29-1	TRBJ2-7	CSVRGSHEQYF
TRBV28	TRBJ2-1	CASSFVVRDEQFF
TRBV28	TRBJ1-5	CASSLPDRGLGVQPQHF
TRBV7-6	TRBJ2-5	CASSQSGQVETQYF
TRBV20-1	TRBJ2-7	CSARDIAGVGEQYF
TRBV7-9	TRBJ2-1	CASSLPLVMGNEQFF
TRBV25-1	TRBJ2-3	CASRPTLQGSLVRVTDTQYF
TRBV21-1	TRBJ2-7	CASSHTSETYYEQYF
TRBV25-1	TRBJ2-5	CASSELPAGTGRETQYF
TRBV12-3/TRBV12-4	TRBJ2-3	CASSLIGFGNTDTQYF
TRBV5-6	TRBJ1-1	CASSFGTGLNEAFF
TRBV7-9	TRBJ2-5	CASTSDPAEETQYF
TRBV19	TRBJ1-1	CASSIWGQGYTEAFF
TRBV28	TRBJ2-2	CASSVDREGTGELFF
TRBV12-3/TRBV12-4	TRBJ2-3	CASSRTPGLTEDF
TRBV28	TRBJ2-1	CASIGGSYNEQFF
TRBV5-4	TRBJ2-7	CASAPGQGAWEQYF
TRBV5-1	TRBJ2-2	CASSLVWREHTGELFF
TRBV19	TRBJ2-2	CASSIGSGELFF
TRBV25-1	TRBJ1-5	CATGPFAGNQPQHF
TRBV6-2/TRBV6-3	TRBJ2-7	CASTMGLSYEQYF
TRBV20-1	TRBJ2-7	CSATGPNSYEQYF